Many counts were recorded for the clone carrying this T cell receptor beta chain. Antigen: not known. This sample was taken from a study of regulatory T cells in long-lasting Graves disease. As to time point: newly diagnosed GD, antithyroid drugs for less than 3 months. PBMCs provided the RNA from which the TCR library was made. Recruitment took place at an endocrinology department in Xi'an, China. CDR3 length equals 15 residues. The ends lost 5 bases at V and 1 base at J; junction bases unmatched: 5. The germline CDR1 and CDR2 sequences are MDHEN and SYDVKM. TCR beta libraries were built with iRepertoire HTBI primers and Arm-PCR of CDR3 regions. TCRdb itself ran the multiplex PCR reads through MiXCR, one entry per CDR3 protein. The sample has approximately 310,000 distinct CDR3 sequences, 18% seen once. Overall study results and limits: With persistent disease, TRBV28, TRBJ1-2 and TRBJ2-5 were the favored segments. Those with persistent Graves' had less TCR diversity than newly diagnosed patients. Because few samples were included, accuracy may have been lower.

The gene calls are TRBV28 and TRBJ2-5; 9 positions match TRBD2. The sequence was collected from a female donor with Graves disease. This specimen consisted of peripheral blood mononuclear cells (PBMCs), obtained at new diagnosis, from a patient treated with antithyroid drugs. The CDR3 coding sequence is TGTGCCAGCAGTCCGCCGACTAGCGGCCAAGAGACCCAGTACTTC. As protein: CASSPPTSGQETQYF.